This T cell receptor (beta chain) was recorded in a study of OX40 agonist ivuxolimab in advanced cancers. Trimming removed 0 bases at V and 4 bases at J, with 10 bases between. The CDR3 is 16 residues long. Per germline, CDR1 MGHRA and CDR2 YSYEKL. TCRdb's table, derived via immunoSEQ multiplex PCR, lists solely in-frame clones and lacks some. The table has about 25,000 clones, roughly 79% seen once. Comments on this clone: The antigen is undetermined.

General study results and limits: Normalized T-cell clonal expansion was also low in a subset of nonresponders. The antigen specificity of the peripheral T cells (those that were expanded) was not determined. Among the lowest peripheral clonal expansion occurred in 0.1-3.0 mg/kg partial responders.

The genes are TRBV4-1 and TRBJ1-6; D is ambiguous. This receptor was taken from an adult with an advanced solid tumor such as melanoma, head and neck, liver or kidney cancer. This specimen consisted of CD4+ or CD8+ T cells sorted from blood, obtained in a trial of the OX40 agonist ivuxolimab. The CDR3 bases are TGCGCCAGCAGCCAAGATCTGACCGAATATAATTCACCCCTCCACTTT. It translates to CASSQDLTEYNSPLHF.